This T cell receptor (beta chain) originates from a study of CXCR3-negative and CXCR3-positive naive CD8 T cells. Points from the study as a whole: More hydrophobic TRB CDR3s were found in CXCR3-positive naive cells than in CXCR3-negative naive cells. Upon cryopreservation, CXCR3 expression partially decreased, and most assays used fresh PBMCs. The naive subsets expressed comparable surface CD5, and the authors inferred TCR strength from TRB CDR3 properties.

Via 5' RACE with UMI labels, TRB cDNA libraries were prepared. TCRdb reprocessed the 5' RACE reads and reports one entry per CDR3 protein, with no DNA. The sample spans some 100,000 distinct CDR3 sequences; the ten largest clones claim just over 0.35%. Every CD8+ subset sample held a few hundred thousand flow-sorted cells, done in triplicate. In the case of this clonotype: Its antigen is still unknown.

This CDR3 contains 18 residues. Germline V gives CDR1 SQVTM, CDR2 ANQGSEA. The chain has TRBV29-1 and TRBJ2-5; the D call from TCRdb, TRBD2, cannot be confirmed without DNA. Sequences were obtained from naive CXCR3+ CD8+ T cells from blood. Subset denoted: CD45RO-CCR7+CD27+CD95- naive CD8+ T cells expressing CXCR3 (TNR3+). The receptor was isolated from a human donor in good health. Some clones in this sample may be carry-over from other donors' samples. The CDR3 loop reads CSVNGLAGGPSYQETQYF.